These T cell receptor beta chains were read from a single sample in a study of shared clonotypes between healthy human individuals. Some clones are missing from TCRdb's copy, which holds only in-frame ones; the method was immunoSEQ multiplex PCR. The table includes fewer than 1 million clones, about 96% detected once. Sequenced material: naive CD8+ T cells sorted from blood. These receptors were taken from a man younger than 40 in good health. Both conserved end residues are part of each CDR3. The order of the fields is CDR3 protein, CDR3 DNA, CDR3 length, V gene, J gene, D gene, clone size. The D gene is left open where the match is weak. A clone size is listed for some rows: how often the clone was seen (once, few, many), or a class if it is expanded.

CDR3: CASSQGTSGYNEQFF
DNA: TGCGCCAGCAGCCAAGGGACTAGCGGGTACAATGAGCAGTTCTTC
length: 15
V: TRBV4-1
J: TRBJ2-1
D: TRBD2
size: .

CDR3: CASSRLLETQYF
DNA: TGTGCCAGCTCACGACTCCTGGAGACCCAGTACTTC
length: 12
V: TRBV18
J: TRBJ2-5
D: .
size: .

CDR3: CASSLGQLNQPQHF
DNA: TGTGCCAGCAGCTTGGGGCAGCTGAATCAGCCCCAGCATTTT
length: 14
V: TRBV5-6
J: TRBJ1-5
D: .
size: .

CDR3: CAISDGGGGNEQFF
DNA: TGTGCCATCAGTGATGGAGGGGGGGGCAATGAGCAGTTCTTC
length: 14
V: TRBV10-3
J: TRBJ2-1
D: .
size: once

CDR3: CASSPMIVNQETQYF
DNA: TGTGCCAGCTCACCAATGATAGTAAACCAAGAGACCCAGTACTTC
length: 15
V: TRBV18
J: TRBJ2-5
D: .
size: .

CDR3: CASSDSHGSGYEQYF
DNA: TGTGCCAGCAGTGACAGCCATGGGTCGGGATACGAGCAGTACTTC
length: 15
V: TRBV6-4
J: TRBJ2-7
D: .
size: .

CDR3: CASSWGGLNTGELFF
DNA: TGTGCCAGCAGTTGGGGCGGGCTTAACACCGGGGAGCTGTTTTTT
length: 15
V: TRBV27
J: TRBJ2-2
D: .
size: .

CDR3: CASSPPGNNEQFF
DNA: TGTGCCAGCAGCCCCCCGGGGAATAATGAGCAGTTCTTC
length: 13
V: TRBV9
J: TRBJ2-1
D: .
size: .

CDR3: CSVHDWTEYYGYTF
DNA: TGCAGCGTTCATGACTGGACAGAATACTATGGCTACACCTTC
length: 14
V: TRBV29-1
J: TRBJ1-2
D: .
size: .

CDR3: CASKREAFTDTQYF
DNA: TGTGCCAGCAAGAGGGAGGCTTTCACAGATACGCAGTATTTT
length: 14
V: TRBV6-6
J: TRBJ2-3
D: .
size: .

CDR3: CASSLDGTYYEQYF
DNA: TGTGCCAGCAGCTTGGATGGAACATACTACGAGCAGTACTTC
length: 14
V: TRBV5-5
J: TRBJ2-7
D: .
size: .

CDR3: CASSYKDRGLYEQYF
DNA: TGTGCCAGCAGTTACAAGGACAGGGGGCTCTACGAGCAGTACTTC
length: 15
V: TRBV6-5
J: TRBJ2-7
D: TRBD1
size: .

CDR3: CASSEWPGANTIYF
DNA: TGTGCCAGCAGTGAATGGCCAGGGGCTAACACCATATATTTT
length: 14
V: TRBV6-1
J: TRBJ1-3
D: .
size: .

CDR3: CASSDNRGLTNEKLFF
DNA: TGTGCCAGCAGCGATAACAGGGGGCTAACTAATGAAAAACTGTTTTTT
length: 16
V: TRBV9
J: TRBJ1-4
D: TRBD1
size: .

CDR3: CASSQASGSMNEQYF
DNA: TGCGCCAGCAGCCAAGCTAGCGGGAGTATGAACGAGCAGTACTTC
length: 15
V: TRBV4-1
J: TRBJ2-7
D: TRBD2
size: .

CDR3: CASSFPYGNYGYTF
DNA: TGTGCCAGCAGTTTTCCCTATGGGAACTATGGCTACACCTTC
length: 14
V: TRBV28
J: TRBJ1-2
D: .
size: once

CDR3: CASVGSGVYNEQFF
DNA: TGCGCCAGCGTGGGCTCGGGAGTATACAATGAGCAGTTCTTC
length: 14
V: TRBV10-2
J: TRBJ2-1
D: .
size: .

CDR3: CASRQDSNTGELFF
DNA: TGTGCCAGCAGACAGGACAGTAACACCGGGGAGCTGTTTTTT
length: 14
V: TRBV28
J: TRBJ2-2
D: .
size: .

CDR3: CASEKAFRQPQHF
DNA: TGCGCCAGCGAAAAGGCGTTCAGGCAGCCCCAGCATTTT
length: 13
V: TRBV10-2
J: TRBJ1-5
D: .
size: .

CDR3: CASSENKGVAGNTIYF
DNA: TGTGCCAGCAGTGAAAATAAAGGAGTCGCTGGAAACACCATATATTTT
length: 16
V: TRBV6-1
J: TRBJ1-3
D: .
size: .

CDR3: CASSQDQRERTEAFF
DNA: TGCGCCAGCAGCCAAGATCAGAGGGAGAGGACTGAAGCTTTCTTT
length: 15
V: TRBV4-1
J: TRBJ1-1
D: .
size: .

CDR3: CASSPRLVDEQFF
DNA: TGTGCCAGCAGCCCTAGACTAGTCGATGAGCAGTTCTTC
length: 13
V: TRBV5-4
J: TRBJ2-1
D: .
size: few

CDR3: CASSLRGGGETQYF
DNA: TGTGCCAGCAGCTTAAGGGGCGGGGGAGAGACCCAGTACTTC
length: 14
V: TRBV7-9
J: TRBJ2-5
D: TRBD2
size: .

CDR3: CASSTGQGNEQYF
DNA: TGTGCCAGCAGCACGGGACAGGGCAACGAGCAGTACTTC
length: 13
V: TRBV9
J: TRBJ2-7
D: TRBD1
size: .

CDR3: CASRSYSSGDEQFF
DNA: TGTGCCAGCAGATCTTACTCATCCGGGGATGAGCAGTTCTTC
length: 14
V: TRBV27
J: TRBJ2-1
D: .
size: .

CDR3: CASSLTGGPYEQYF
DNA: TGTGCCAGCAGTTTAACGGGAGGGCCCTACGAGCAGTACTTC
length: 14
V: TRBV27
J: TRBJ2-7
D: TRBD2
size: once

CDR3: CASSLGYGQGAYEQYF
DNA: TGTGCCAGCAGTTTAGGTTATGGACAGGGGGCCTACGAGCAGTACTTC
length: 16
V: TRBV27
J: TRBJ2-7
D: TRBD1
size: once

CDR3: CSVDPELYGYTF
DNA: TGCAGCGTTGATCCAGAGCTCTATGGCTACACCTTC
length: 12
V: TRBV29-1
J: TRBJ1-2
D: .
size: .

CDR3: CASSLARWTSAGDTQYF
DNA: TGTGCCAGCAGCTTAGCCCGATGGACTAGCGCCGGAGATACGCAGTATTTT
length: 17
V: TRBV13
J: TRBJ2-3
D: TRBD2
size: once

CDR3: CASSLGRLAYNEQFF
DNA: TGTGCCAGCAGCTTAGGACGGCTCGCCTACAATGAGCAGTTCTTC
length: 15
V: TRBV7-2
J: TRBJ2-1
D: .
size: .

CDR3: CASLHDRVDIPQHF
DNA: TGTGCCAGCCTTCACGACAGGGTCGATATTCCCCAGCATTTT
length: 14
V: TRBV27
J: TRBJ1-5
D: TRBD1
size: .

CDR3: CASSPSLAYSYNEQFF
DNA: TGTGCCAGCAGCCCCTCCCTAGCGTACTCCTACAATGAGCAGTTCTTC
length: 16
V: TRBV27
J: TRBJ2-1
D: .
size: .

CDR3: CATQGSGNTIYF
DNA: TGTGCCACCCAGGGTTCCGGAAACACCATATATTTT
length: 12
V: TRBV10-3
J: TRBJ1-3
D: .
size: .

CDR3: CASGSALAKNIQYF
DNA: TGTGCCAGCGGGAGTGCTCTAGCCAAAAACATTCAGTACTTC
length: 14
V: TRBV9
J: TRBJ2-4
D: .
size: .

CDR3: CASSPPNRDSLFREQYF
DNA: TGTGCCAGCTCACCACCGAACCGGGACAGCCTTTTTCGGGAGCAGTACTTC
length: 17
V: TRBV18
J: TRBJ2-7
D: TRBD1
size: .

CDR3: CASSLRQGEQPQHF
DNA: TGCGCCAGCAGCCTCCGACAGGGGGAGCAGCCCCAGCATTTT
length: 14
V: TRBV5-1
J: TRBJ1-5
D: TRBD1
size: .

CDR3: CASSSSRPDTQYF
DNA: TGTGCCAGCAGTTCCTCCCGACCGGATACGCAGTATTTT
length: 13
V: TRBV27
J: TRBJ2-3
D: .
size: .

CDR3: CASSQWSEGEQYF
DNA: TGTGCCAGCAGCCAATGGAGTGAGGGGGAGCAGTACTTC
length: 13
V: TRBV7-3
J: TRBJ2-7
D: .
size: once

CDR3: CASSPDSPNTEAFF
DNA: TGTGCCAGCAGCCCGGACAGCCCGAACACTGAAGCTTTCTTT
length: 14
V: TRBV5-4
J: TRBJ1-1
D: .
size: .

CDR3: CASSQLSSGNTIYF
DNA: TGTGCCAGCAGCCAACTATCCTCTGGAAACACCATATATTTT
length: 14
V: TRBV16
J: TRBJ1-3
D: .
size: .